The 11 T cell receptor beta chains below were found in one sample sequenced in a study of blood T cell repertoires in COVID-19 (dated by TCRdb to 2020 to 2021). Libraries were built with the immunoSEQ multiplex PCR assay. Not all clones reach the TCRdb copy of this immuneACCESS table, which keeps in-frame sequences only. Checked studies attribute under half of the gap to unresolved V genes and leave the rest unexplained. A total of around 360,000 clones appear in this sample, roughly 87% of them only once. The ten largest clones capture 2.5% to 3% of the sample. The sequenced sample consisted of PBMCs or T cells enriched from blood (not recorded which). The receptors were gathered from a woman in her twenties or thirties who had recovered from COVID-19.

The V gene is TRBV14, the J gene TRBJ2-5; 7 nucleotides align to TRBD2. The V segment lost 0 bases and the J segment 7 bases; nucleotides outside the gene matches: 8. Germline V CDR1 and CDR2: SGHDN, FVKESK. The CDR3 extends over 15 amino acids. This CDR3 is CASSQDSRPGGTQYF. The CDR3 coding sequence is TGTGCCAGCAGCCAAGATAGCAGGCCGGGAGGGACCCAGTACTTC. The whole variable domain, remainder taken from reference TRBV14 and TRBJ2-5, is EAGVTQFPSHSVIEKGQTVTLRCDPISGHDNLYWYRRVMGKEIKFLLHFVKESKQDESGMPNNRFLAERTGGTYSTLKVQPAELEDSGVYFCASSQDSRPGGTQYFGPGTRLLVL.

This clone was picked up one time. The chain uses TRBV28 and TRBJ1-1; D remains ambiguous. The CDR3 is made up of 14 amino acids. V lost 4 bases, J lost 1 base, and 10 bases lay in between. Germline CDR1 and CDR2: MDHEN and SYDVKM. CDR3: CASSSPGGNTEAFF. DNA for the CDR3: TGTGCCAGCAGTTCTCCAGGTGGGAACACTGAAGCTTTCTTT.

The rearrangement joins TRBV7-2 to TRBJ1-2; the D gene is possibly TRBD1 (6 bases). V gave up 4 bases and J gave up 7 bases, with 19 bases separating them. This CDR3 region has 15 residues. Germline-derived CDR1 and CDR2 are SGHTA and FQGNSA. In DNA form, the CDR3 reads TGTGCCAGCAGCTCCTCCGTCCAGCCAGGGGCTGGCTACACCTTC. Its protein product is CASSSSVQPGAGYTF.

This chain connects TRBV18 to TRBJ2-1, with D unclear. The CDR3 is 13 amino acids. Per germline, CDR1 KGHSH and CDR2 LQKENI. Trimming stripped 3 bases from V and 8 bases from J, with 11 bases between. CDR3 residues: CASSPPSSDEQFF. The DNA for the CDR3 is TGTGCCAGCTCACCTCCCTCGAGTGATGAGCAGTTCTTC.

A few counts support this clone. The CDR3 here is CASSPEGDTEAFF. The CDR3, as DNA: TGTGCCAGCTCACCCGAGGGGGACACTGAAGCTTTCTTT. The chain joins TRBV18 to TRBJ1-1; D might be TRBD1 (6 bases). In germline, CDR1 is KGHSH, CDR2 LQKENI. This CDR3 contains 13 residues. Trimming removed 3 bases from V and 3 bases from J, with 8 bases in between.

The V and J genes are TRBV6-5 and TRBJ2-2; D is possibly TRBD1 (6 bases). Per the germline V gene, CDR1 is MNHEY and CDR2 is SVGAGI. CDR3 length: 14 amino acids. V was shortened by 2 bases and J by 6 bases, with 10 bases between the two germline ends. The CDR3, as DNA: TGTGCCAGCAGTTACAGGGGGAGCCCCGGGGAGCTGTTTTTT. Its translation is CASSYRGSPGELFF.

The V call is TRBV7-6, the J call TRBJ2-5; a possible D gene is TRBD2 (5 bases). V was trimmed by 3 bases and J by 2 bases, leaving 7 bases between them. The CDR3 contains 13 residues. The germline V gene has CDR1 SGHVS and CDR2 FNYEAQ. The CDR3 bases are TGTGCCAGCAGCTTTGGGAGTCAAGAGACCCAGTACTTC. This encodes CASSFGSQETQYF.

The rearrangement joins TRBV2 to TRBJ2-7; TRBD1 matches 9 bases. V was clipped by 4 bases and J by 7 bases; unmatched bases: 5. Looked up from germline, CDR1 is SNHLY and CDR2 is FYNNEI. The CDR3 runs 13 residues. For the CDR3, the DNA is TGTGCCAGCAGTGGGGACAGGGCACGGGAGCAGTACTTC. Translating it yields CASSGDRAREQYF. Combining the CDR3 with reference TRBV2 and TRBJ2-7 gives the whole variable domain EPEVTQTPSHQVTQMGQEVILRCVPISNHLYFYWYRQILGQKVEFLVSFYNNEISEKSEIFDDQFSVERPDGSNFTLKIRSTKLEDSAMYFCASSGDRAREQYFGPGTRLTVT.

V gene TRBV27 combines with J gene TRBJ1-2, with D possibly being TRBD1 (5 bases). Germline-derived CDR1 and CDR2 are MNHEY and SMNVEV (reference sequence). CDR3 size: 14 residues. The V and J ends lost 6 bases and 4 bases respectively, with 15 bases between them. Here the CDR3 reads CASRSQGGIYGYTF. CDR3 DNA: TGTGCCAGCAGATCCCAGGGCGGTATCTATGGCTACACCTTC.

The chain is built from TRBV6-4 and TRBJ1-3, with D unresolved. This CDR3 comprises 14 residues. V was pared by 6 bases and J by 7 bases, with 16 bases between. The germline V gene encodes CDR1 MRHNA and CDR2 SNTAGT. CDR3 amino acids: CASSLEWGANTIYF. The DNA of the CDR3 is TGTGCCAGCAGCCTGGAGTGGGGAGCGAACACCATATATTTT.

This clone was recorded only once. The chain couples TRBV5-5 to TRBJ2-3, with D hard to call. The CDR3 covers 12 residues. V was cut by 3 bases and J by 2 bases, with 4 bases left in between. Germline CDR1 is SGHKS and CDR2 is YYEKEE (reference sequence). CDR3 nucleotide sequence: TGTGCCAGCAGCTCTTACACAGATACGCAGTATTTT. This encodes CASSSYTDTQYF.